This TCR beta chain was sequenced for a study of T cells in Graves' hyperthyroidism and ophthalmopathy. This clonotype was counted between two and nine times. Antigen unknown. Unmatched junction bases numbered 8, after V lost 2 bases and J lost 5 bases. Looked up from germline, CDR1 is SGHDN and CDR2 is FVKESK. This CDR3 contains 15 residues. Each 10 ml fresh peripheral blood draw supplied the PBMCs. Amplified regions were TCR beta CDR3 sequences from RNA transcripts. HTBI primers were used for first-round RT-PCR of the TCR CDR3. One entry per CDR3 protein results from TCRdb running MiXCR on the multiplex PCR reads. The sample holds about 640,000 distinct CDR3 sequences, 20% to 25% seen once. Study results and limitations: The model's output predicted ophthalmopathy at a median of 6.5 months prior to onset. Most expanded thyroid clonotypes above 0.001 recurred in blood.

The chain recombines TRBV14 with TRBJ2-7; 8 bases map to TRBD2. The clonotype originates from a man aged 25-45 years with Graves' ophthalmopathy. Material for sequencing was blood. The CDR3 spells CASSQIPGLVDEQYF. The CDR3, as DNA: TGTGCCAGCAGCCAAATCCCGGGACTAGTTGACGAGCAGTACTTC.